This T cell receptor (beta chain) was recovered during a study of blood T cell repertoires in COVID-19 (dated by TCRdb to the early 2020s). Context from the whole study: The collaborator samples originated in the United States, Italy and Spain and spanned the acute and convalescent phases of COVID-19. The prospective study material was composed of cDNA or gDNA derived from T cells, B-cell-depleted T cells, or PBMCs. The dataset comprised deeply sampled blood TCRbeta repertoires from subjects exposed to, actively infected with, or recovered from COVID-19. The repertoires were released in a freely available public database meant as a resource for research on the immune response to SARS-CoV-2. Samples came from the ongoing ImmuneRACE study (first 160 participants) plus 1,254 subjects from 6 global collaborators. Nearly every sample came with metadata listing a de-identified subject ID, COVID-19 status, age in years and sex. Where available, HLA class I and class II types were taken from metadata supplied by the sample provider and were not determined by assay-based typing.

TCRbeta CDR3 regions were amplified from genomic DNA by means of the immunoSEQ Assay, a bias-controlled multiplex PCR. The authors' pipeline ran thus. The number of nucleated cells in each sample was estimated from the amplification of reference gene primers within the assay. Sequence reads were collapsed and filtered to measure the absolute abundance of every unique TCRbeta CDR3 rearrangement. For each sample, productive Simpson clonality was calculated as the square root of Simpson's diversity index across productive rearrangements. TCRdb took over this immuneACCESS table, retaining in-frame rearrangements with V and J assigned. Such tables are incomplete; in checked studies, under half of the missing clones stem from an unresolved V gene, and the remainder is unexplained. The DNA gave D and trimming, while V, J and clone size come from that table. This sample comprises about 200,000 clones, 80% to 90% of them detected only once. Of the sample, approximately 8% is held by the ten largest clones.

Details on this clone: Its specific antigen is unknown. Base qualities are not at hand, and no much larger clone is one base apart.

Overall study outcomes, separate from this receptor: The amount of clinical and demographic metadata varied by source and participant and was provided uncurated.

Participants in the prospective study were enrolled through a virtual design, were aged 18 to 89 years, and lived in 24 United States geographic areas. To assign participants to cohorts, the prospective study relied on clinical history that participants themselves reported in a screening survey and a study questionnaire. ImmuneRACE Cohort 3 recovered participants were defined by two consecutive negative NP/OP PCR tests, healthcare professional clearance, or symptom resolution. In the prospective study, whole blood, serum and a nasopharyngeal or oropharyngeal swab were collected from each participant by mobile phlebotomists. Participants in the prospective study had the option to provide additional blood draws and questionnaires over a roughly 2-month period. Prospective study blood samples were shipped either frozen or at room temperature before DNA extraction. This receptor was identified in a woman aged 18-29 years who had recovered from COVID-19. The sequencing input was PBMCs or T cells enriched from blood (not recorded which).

The CDR3 loop reads CASGDQGAGEQYF. The nucleotide sequence is given as TGTGCCAGCGGGGACCAGGGGGCGGGGGAGCAGTACTTC. Recombination connected TRBV19 to TRBJ2-7, with 8 bases aligning to TRBD1. Reading the germline V gene (reference sequence) gives CDR1 LNHDA and CDR2 SQIVND. Including cysteine and phenylalanine, the CDR3 has 13 amino acids. The read is trimmed to its CDR3 DNA, 39 bases read in frame from base 1. At the junction V is shortened by 9 bases and J by 7 bases; bases outside the gene matches: 11.